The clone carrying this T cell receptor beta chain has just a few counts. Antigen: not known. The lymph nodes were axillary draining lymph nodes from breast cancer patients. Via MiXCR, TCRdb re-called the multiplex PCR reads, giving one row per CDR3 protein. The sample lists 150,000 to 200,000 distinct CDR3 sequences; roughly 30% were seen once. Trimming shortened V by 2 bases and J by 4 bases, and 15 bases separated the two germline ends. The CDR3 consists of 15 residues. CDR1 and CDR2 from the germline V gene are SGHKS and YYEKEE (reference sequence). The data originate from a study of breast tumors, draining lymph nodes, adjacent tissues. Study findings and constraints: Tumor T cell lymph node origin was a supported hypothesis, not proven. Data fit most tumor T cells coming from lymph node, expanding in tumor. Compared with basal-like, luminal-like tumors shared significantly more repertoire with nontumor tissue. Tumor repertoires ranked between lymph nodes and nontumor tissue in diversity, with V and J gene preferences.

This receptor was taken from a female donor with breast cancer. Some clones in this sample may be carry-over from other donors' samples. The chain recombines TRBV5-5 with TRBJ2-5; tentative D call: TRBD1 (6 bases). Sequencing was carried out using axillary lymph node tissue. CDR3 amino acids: CASSFRDTGVETQYF. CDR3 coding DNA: TGTGCCAGCAGCTTTCGGGACACGGGTGTAGAGACCCAGTACTTC.